This TCR beta chain was sequenced in a study of cytomegalovirus exposure and HLA in healthy donors. The V gene lost 3 bases and the J gene lost 5 bases, with 14 bases spanning the gap. There are 15 residues in the CDR3. Germline V gene lookup returns CDR1 MDHEN and CDR2 SYDVKM. The PCR had 60 Vbeta and 13 Jbeta primers. Sequencing used immunoSEQ multiplex PCR; TCRdb keeps in-frame clones, though not all of them. The sample has about 96,000 clones; under 65% are singletons. The chain links TRBV28 to TRBJ1-5; possibly TRBD1 for D (6 bases). The sample was PBMCs. This TCR derives from a man in his 60s in good health and CMV-seronegative. CDR3 protein: CASSFLGAGDQPQHF. CDR3 nucleotide sequence: TGTGCCAGCAGTTTTTTGGGGGCGGGGGATCAGCCCCAGCATTTT.